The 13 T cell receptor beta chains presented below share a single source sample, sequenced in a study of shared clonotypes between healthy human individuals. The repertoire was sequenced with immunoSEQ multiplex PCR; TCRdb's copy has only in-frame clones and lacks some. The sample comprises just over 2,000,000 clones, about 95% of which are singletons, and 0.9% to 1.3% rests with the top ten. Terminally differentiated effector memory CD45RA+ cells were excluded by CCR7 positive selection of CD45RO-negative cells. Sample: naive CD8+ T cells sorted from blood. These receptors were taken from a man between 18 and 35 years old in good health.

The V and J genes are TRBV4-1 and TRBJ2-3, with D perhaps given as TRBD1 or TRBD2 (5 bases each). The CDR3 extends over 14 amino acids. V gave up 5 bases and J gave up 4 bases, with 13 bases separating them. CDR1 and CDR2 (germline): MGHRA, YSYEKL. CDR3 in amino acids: CASSTRDHPDTQYF. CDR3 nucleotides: TGCGCCAGCAGCACTCGGGACCATCCAGATACGCAGTATTTT.

As DNA, the CDR3 is TGTGCCAGCAGACCAGCGCGGGGTTGGAGCACTGAAGCTTTCTTT. This translates into CASRPARGWSTEAFF. This chain connects TRBV2 to TRBJ1-1; D ambiguous. CDR1 and CDR2 from the germline V gene are SNHLY and FYNNEI. V dropped 6 bases and J dropped 4 bases, with 18 bases sitting between them. The CDR3 totals 15 residues.

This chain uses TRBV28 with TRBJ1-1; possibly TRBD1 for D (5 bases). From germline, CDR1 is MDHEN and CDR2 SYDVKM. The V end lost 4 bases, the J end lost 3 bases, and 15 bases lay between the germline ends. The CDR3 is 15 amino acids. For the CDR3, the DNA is TGTGCCAGCAGTTCCACTTGGGGGGGAGACACTGAAGCTTTCTTT. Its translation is CASSSTWGGDTEAFF.

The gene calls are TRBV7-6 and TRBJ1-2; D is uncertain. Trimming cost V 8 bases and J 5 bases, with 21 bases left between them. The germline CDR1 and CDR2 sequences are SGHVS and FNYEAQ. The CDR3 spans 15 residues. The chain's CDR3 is CASSPSRGYGYGYTF. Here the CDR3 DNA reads TGTGCCAGCTCACCTTCCCGCGGGTACGGGTATGGCTACACCTTC.

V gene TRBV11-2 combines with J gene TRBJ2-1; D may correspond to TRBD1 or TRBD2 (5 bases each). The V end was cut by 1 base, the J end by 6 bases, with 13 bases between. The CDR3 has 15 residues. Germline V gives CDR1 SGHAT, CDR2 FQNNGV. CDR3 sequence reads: CASSLAPGGGNEQFF. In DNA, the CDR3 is TGTGCCAGCAGCTTAGCGCCGGGTGGGGGCAATGAGCAGTTCTTC.

The CDR3 region has the DNA TGTGCCAGCAGCTTAGTTACGGAACCCAGGGGAGAAGCTTTCTTT. This gives the protein CASSLVTEPRGEAFF. The chain joins TRBV7-9 to TRBJ1-1; D perhaps matches TRBD1 (6 bases). This CDR3 comprises 15 residues. The germline V gene encodes CDR1 SEHNR and CDR2 FQNEAQ (reference sequence). The V end lost 1 base, the J end lost 8 bases, and 17 bases lay between the germline ends.

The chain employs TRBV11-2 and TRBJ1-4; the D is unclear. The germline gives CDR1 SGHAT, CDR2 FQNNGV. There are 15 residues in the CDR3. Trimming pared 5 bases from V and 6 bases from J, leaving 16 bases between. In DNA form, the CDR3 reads TGTGCCAGCAGCGACCGGGCGAGGGCGGATGAAAAACTGTTTTTT. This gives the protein CASSDRARADEKLFF.

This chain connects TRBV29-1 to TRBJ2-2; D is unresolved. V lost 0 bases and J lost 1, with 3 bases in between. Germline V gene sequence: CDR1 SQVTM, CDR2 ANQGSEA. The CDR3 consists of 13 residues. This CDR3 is CSVEERNTGELFF. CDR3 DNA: TGCAGCGTTGAAGAGAGGAACACCGGGGAGCTGTTTTTT.

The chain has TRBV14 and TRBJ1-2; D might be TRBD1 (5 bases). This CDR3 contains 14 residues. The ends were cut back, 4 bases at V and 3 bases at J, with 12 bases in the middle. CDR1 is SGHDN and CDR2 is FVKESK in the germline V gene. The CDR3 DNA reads TGTGCCAGCAGCCCAGCAATGACAGACTATGGCTACACCTTC. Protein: CASSPAMTDYGYTF.

CDR3 protein: CASTPGLATYNEQFF. Written as DNA, the CDR3 is TGTGCCAGCACCCCGGGACTAGCTACCTACAATGAGCAGTTCTTC. This chain joins TRBV27 and TRBJ2-1; TRBD2 matches at 9 bases. CDR1 is MNHEY and CDR2 is SMNVEV in the germline V gene (reference sequence). The CDR3 covers 15 residues. Trimming took 7 bases from V and 2 from J; bases not matched to a gene: 6.

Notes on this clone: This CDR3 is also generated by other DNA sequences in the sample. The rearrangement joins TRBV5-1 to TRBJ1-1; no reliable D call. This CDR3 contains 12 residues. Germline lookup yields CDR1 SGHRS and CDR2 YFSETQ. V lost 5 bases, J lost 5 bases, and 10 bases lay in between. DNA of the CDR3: TGCGCCAGCAGTTGGGGAGGGACTGAAGCTTTCTTT. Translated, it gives CASSWGGTEAFF. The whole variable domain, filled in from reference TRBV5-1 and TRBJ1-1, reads KAGVTQTPRYLIKTRGQQVTLSCSPISGHRSVSWYQQTPGQGLQFLFEYFSETQRNKGNFPGRFSGRQFSNSRSEMNVSTLELGDSALYLCASSWGGTEAFFGQGTRLTVV.

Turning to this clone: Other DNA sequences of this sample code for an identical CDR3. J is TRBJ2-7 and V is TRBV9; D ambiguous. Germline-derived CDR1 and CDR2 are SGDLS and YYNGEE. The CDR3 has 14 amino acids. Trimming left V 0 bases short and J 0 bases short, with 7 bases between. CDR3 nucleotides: TGTGCCAGCAGCGTAGGTCCTGCCTCCTACGAGCAGTACTTC. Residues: CASSVGPASYEQYF.

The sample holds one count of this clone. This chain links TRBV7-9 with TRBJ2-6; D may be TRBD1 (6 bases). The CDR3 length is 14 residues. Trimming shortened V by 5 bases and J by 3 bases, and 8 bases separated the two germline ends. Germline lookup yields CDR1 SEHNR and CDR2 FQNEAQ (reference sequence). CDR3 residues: CASSAGVGANVLTF. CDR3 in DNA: TGTGCCAGCAGCGCAGGGGTTGGGGCCAACGTCCTGACTTTC.